This entry features one TCR beta chain sequence. What it recognizes is unknown. The source of the sample is a study of OX40 agonist ivuxolimab in advanced cancers. At the level of the study: A male proportion of approximately 83% was recorded, with mean age about 60 years and range about 20 to 79. Study observations and caveats: CD8+ T cells (on average) carried more expanded clones than CD4+ T cells.

Germline V gives CDR1 SGHRS, CDR2 YFSETQ. This CDR3 has 13 residues. V was shortened by 10 bases and J by 4 bases, with 15 bases between the two germline ends. The table came from immunoSEQ multiplex PCR; TCRdb's copy has only in-frame clones and leaves some out. This table has about 94,000 clones, 94% appearing once. Patients were ruled out by autoimmune disease history or systemic immunosuppression. The receptor comes from an adult with an advanced solid tumor such as melanoma, head and neck, liver or kidney cancer. The chain combines TRBV5-1 with TRBJ2-1; D is possibly TRBD2 (6 bases). The source was CD4+ or CD8+ T cells sorted from blood, collected in a trial of the OX40 agonist ivuxolimab. CDR3 region: CACYRDSYNEQFF. The CDR3 nucleotides read TGCGCCTGCTACCGGGACTCTTACAATGAGCAGTTCTTC.